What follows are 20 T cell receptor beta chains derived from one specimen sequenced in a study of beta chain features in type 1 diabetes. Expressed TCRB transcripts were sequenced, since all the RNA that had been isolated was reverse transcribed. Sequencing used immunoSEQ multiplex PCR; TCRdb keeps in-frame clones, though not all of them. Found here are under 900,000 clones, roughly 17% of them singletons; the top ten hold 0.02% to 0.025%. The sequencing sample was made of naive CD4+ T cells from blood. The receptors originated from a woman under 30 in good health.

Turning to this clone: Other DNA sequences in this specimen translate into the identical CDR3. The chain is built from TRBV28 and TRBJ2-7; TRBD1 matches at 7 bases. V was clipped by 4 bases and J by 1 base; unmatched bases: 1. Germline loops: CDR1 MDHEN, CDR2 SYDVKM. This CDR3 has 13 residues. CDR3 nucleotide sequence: TGTGCCAGCAGTTCGGGACAGTCCTACGAGCAGTACTTC. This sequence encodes CASSSGQSYEQYF.

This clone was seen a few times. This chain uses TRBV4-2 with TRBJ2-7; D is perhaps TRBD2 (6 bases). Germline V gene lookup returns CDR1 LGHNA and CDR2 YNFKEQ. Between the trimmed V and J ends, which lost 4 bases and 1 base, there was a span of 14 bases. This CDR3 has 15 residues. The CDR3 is CASSLAWSGSYEQYF. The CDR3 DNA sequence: TGTGCCAGCAGCCTAGCATGGAGCGGGTCCTACGAGCAGTACTTC.

The CDR3 DNA reads TGTGCCAGTAGTATAGCCGGGACAGGGGTCTACGAGCAGTACTTC. Translating gives CASSIAGTGVYEQYF. The rearrangement links TRBV19 to TRBJ2-7; 10 bases match TRBD1. Trimming removed 1 base from V and 3 bases from J; junction bases left unmatched: 3. Germline values: CDR1 LNHDA, CDR2 SQIVND (reference sequence). There are 15 residues in the CDR3. The entire variable domain, with the rest obtained from reference TRBV19 and TRBJ2-7, is as follows: DGGITQSPKYLFRKEGQNVTLSCEQNLNHDAMYWYRQDPGQGLRLIYYSQIVNDFQKGDIAEGYSVSREKKESFPLTVTSAQKNPTAFYLCASSIAGTGVYEQYFGPGTRLTVT.

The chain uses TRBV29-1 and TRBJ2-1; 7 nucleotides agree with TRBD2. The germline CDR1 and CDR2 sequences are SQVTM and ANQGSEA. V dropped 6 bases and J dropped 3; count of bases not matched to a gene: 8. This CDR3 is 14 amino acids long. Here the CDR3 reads CSVELASNYNEQFF. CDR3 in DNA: TGCAGCGTAGAACTAGCGTCAAACTACAATGAGCAGTTCTTC.

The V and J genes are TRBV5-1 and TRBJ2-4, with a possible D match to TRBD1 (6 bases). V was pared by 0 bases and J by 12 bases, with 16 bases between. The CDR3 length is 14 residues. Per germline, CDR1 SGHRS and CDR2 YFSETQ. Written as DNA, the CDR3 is TGCGCCAGCAGCTTGGCCCCTGACACAGGGCGTCAGTACTTC. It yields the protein CASSLAPDTGRQYF.

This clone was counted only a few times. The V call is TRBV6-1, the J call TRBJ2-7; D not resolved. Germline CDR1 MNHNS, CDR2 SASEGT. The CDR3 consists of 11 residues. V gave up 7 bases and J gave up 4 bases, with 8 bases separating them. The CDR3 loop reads CASIIGYEQYF. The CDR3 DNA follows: TGTGCCAGCATCATAGGGTACGAGCAGTACTTC.

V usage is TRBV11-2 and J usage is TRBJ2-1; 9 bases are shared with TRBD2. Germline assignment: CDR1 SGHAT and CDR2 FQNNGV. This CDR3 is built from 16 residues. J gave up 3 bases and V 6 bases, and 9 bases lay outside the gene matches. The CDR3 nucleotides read TGTGCCAGCAGGAGGCCGGGACTAGCTAGCTACAATGAGCAGTTCTTC. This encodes CASRRPGLASYNEQFF.

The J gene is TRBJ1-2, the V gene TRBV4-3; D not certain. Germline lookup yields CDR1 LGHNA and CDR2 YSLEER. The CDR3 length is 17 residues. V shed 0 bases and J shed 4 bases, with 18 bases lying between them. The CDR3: CASSQDRTTGGLYGYTF. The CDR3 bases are TGCGCCAGCAGCCAAGATCGGACGACGGGTGGTCTCTATGGCTACACCTTC.

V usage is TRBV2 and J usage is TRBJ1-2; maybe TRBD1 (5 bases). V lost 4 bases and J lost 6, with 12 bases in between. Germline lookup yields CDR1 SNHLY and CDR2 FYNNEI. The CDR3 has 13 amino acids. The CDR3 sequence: CASSVETVNGYTF. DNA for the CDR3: TGTGCCAGCAGTGTGGAGACAGTCAATGGCTACACCTTC.

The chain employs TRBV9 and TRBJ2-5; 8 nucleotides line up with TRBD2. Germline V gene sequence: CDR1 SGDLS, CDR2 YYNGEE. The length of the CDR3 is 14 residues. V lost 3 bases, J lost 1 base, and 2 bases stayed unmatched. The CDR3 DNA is TGTGCCAGCAGCGCGAGCGGGAGCCAAGAGACCCAGTACTTC. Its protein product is CASSASGSQETQYF.

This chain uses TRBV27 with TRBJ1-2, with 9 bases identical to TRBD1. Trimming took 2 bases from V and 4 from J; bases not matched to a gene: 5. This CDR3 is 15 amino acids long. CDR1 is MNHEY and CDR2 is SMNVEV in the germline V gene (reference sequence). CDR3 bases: TGTGCCAGCAGTTTAATGCCGACAGGGGGCTATGGCTACACCTTC. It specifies CASSLMPTGGYGYTF.

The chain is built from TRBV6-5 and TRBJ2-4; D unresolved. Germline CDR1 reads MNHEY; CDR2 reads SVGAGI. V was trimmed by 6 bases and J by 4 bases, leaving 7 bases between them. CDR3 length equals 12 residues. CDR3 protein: CASSPGKNIQYF. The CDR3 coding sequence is TGTGCCAGCAGCCCTGGGAAAAACATTCAGTACTTC.

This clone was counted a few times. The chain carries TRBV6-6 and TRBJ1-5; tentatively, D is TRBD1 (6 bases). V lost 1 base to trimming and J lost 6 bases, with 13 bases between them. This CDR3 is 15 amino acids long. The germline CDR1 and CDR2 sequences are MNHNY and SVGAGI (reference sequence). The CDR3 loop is CASSYLRGAIQPQHF. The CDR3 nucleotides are TGTGCCAGCAGTTACTTGAGGGGGGCGATTCAGCCCCAGCATTTT.

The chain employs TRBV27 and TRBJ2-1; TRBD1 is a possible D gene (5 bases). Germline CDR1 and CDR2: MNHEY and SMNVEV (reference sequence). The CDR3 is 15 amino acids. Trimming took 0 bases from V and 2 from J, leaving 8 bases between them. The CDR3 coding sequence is TGTGCCAGCAGTTTATCGAAGGGGACCTACAATGAGCAGTTCTTC. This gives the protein CASSLSKGTYNEQFF.

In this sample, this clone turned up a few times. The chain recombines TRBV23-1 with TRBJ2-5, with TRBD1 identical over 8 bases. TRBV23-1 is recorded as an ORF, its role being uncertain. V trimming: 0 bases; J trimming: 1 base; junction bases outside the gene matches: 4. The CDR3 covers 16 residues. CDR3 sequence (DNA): TGCGCCAGCAGTCAATCTCAGGGGGCGCCCCAAGAGACCCAGTACTTC. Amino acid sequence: CASSQSQGAPQETQYF.

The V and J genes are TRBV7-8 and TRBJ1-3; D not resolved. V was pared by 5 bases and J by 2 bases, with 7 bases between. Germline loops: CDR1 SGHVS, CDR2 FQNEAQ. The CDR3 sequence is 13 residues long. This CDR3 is CASSLIPGNTIYF. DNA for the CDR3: TGTGCCAGCAGCCTGATTCCTGGAAACACCATATATTTT.

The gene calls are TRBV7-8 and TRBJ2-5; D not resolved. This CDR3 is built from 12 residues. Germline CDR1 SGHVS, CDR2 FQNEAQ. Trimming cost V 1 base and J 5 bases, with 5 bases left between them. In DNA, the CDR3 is TGTGCCAGCAGCTTAGTCATGGAGACCCAGTACTTC. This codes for CASSLVMETQYF. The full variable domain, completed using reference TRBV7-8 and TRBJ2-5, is GAGVSQSPRYKVAKRGQDVALRCDPISGHVSLFWYQQALGQGPEFLTYFQNEAQLDKSGLPSDRFFAERPEGSVSTLKIQRTQQEDSAVYLCASSLVMETQYFGPGTRLLVL.

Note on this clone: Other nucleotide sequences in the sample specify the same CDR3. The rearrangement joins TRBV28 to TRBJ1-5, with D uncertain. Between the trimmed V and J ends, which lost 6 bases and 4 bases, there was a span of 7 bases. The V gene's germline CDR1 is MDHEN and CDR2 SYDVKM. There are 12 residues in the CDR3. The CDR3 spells CASSRSNQPQHF. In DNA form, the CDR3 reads TGTGCCAGCAGCCGCAGTAATCAGCCCCAGCATTTT. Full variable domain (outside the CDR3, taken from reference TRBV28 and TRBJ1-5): DVKVTQSSRYLVKRTGEKVFLECVQDMDHENMFWYRQDPGLGLRLIYFSYDVKMKEKGDIPEGYSVSREKKERFSLILESASTNQTSMYLCASSRSNQPQHFGDGTRLSIL.

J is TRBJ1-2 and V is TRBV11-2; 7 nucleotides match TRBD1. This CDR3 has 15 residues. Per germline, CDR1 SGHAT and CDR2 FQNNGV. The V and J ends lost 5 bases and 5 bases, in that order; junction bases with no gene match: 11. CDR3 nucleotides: TGTGCCAGCAGCGTGGGACAGCCACCGGAGTATGGCTACACCTTC. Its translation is CASSVGQPPEYGYTF.

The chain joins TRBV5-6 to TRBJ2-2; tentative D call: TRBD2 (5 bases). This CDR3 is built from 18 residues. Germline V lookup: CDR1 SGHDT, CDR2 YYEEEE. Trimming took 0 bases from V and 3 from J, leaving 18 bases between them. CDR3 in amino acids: CASSLAVTDYIYTGELFF. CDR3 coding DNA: TGTGCCAGCAGCTTGGCGGTAACAGACTATATCTACACCGGGGAGCTGTTTTTT.